This is a list of T cell receptor beta chains from one sample in a study of cytomegalovirus exposure and HLA in healthy donors. Using immunoSEQ multiplex PCR, the repertoire was profiled, and TCRdb retains in-frame clones only, with some absent. The repertoire holds 150,000 to 200,000 clones, approximately 89% seen once, with 10% in the top ten. Specimen: PBMCs. All receptors come from a woman between 18 and 29 years old in good health and CMV-seropositive. Both conserved end residues are part of each CDR3. D genes are given only for firm matches. Clone size is shown for a subset of rows, as once, few, many or a class of expanded clone.

TRBV19,NA,TRBD2,TRBJ2-7,CASSSPGEGRNEQYF,TGTGCCAGTAGTAGCCCGGGGGAGGGAAGGAACGAGCAGTACTTC
TRBV27,NA,TRBD2,TRBJ2-1,CASSPLLAGVTHEQFF,TGTGCCAGCAGTCCCCTACTAGCGGGAGTTACCCACGAGCAGTTCTTC
TRBV20-1,NA,TRBD1,TRBJ2-7,CSAWDSHEQYF,TGCAGTGCCTGGGACAGCCACGAGCAGTACTTC
TRBV28,once,TRBD1,TRBJ2-1,CASSPFRQGKQFF,TGTGCCAGCAGTCCTTTTAGACAGGGGAAGCAGTTCTTC
TRBV11-2,NA,TRBD1,TRBJ2-7,CASSLGQGAYEQYF,TGTGCCAGCAGCTTAGGGCAGGGGGCCTACGAGCAGTACTTC
TRBV5-1,NA,NA,TRBJ1-1,CASSLAGVATEAFF,TGCGCCAGCAGCTTGGCAGGGGTGGCCACTGAAGCTTTCTTT
TRBV5-6,NA,TRBD2,TRBJ2-7,CASSTRTSGRTEQYF,TGTGCCAGCAGCACCCGGACTAGCGGGAGAACCGAGCAGTACTTC
TRBV4-1,NA,TRBD1,TRBJ1-5,CASSQETGIYQPQHF,TGCGCCAGCAGCCAAGAGACAGGGATCTATCAGCCCCAGCATTTT
TRBV10-2,NA,NA,TRBJ1-2,CASSEGRGIGYTF,TGCGCCAGCAGTGAAGGGCGGGGGATAGGCTACACCTTC
TRBV7-9,NA,TRBD2,TRBJ2-5,CASRIGLAEQETQYF,TGTGCCAGCAGAATCGGACTAGCGGAACAAGAGACCCAGTACTTC
TRBV11-2,NA,TRBD2,TRBJ2-1,CASSLELLAGNQFF,TGTGCCAGCAGCTTAGAACTCCTAGCGGGAAATCAGTTCTTC
TRBV7-2,NA,TRBD2,TRBJ2-7,CASSLAGGNYEQYF,TGTGCCAGCAGCTTAGCGGGAGGGAACTACGAGCAGTACTTC
TRBV14,NA,TRBD1,TRBJ2-7,CASSQVTGGVYEQYF,TGTGCCAGCAGCCAAGTCACAGGGGGTGTCTACGAGCAGTACTTC
TRBV6-1,NA,NA,TRBJ2-3,CASSERSPSTDTQYF,TGTGCCAGCAGTGAAAGGAGCCCATCAACAGATACGCAGTATTTT
TRBV7-3,once,TRBD2,TRBJ2-3,CASSLGLAGDTQYF,TGTGCCAGCAGCTTGGGACTAGCGGGAGATACGCAGTATTTT
TRBV2,NA,NA,TRBJ2-3,CASRRENTDTQYF,TGTGCCAGCAGGCGGGAAAACACAGATACGCAGTATTTT
TRBV6-1,NA,NA,TRBJ2-3,CASADGGGTDTQYF,TGTGCCAGCGCGGACGGGGGAGGCACAGATACGCAGTATTTT
TRBV2,NA,TRBD1,TRBJ2-2,CASRSDRDRYTGELFF,TGTGCCAGCAGATCCGACCGGGACAGATACACCGGGGAGCTGTTTTTT
TRBV4-1,NA,NA,TRBJ2-3,CASSQNLVWTDTQYF,TGCGCCAGCAGCCAAAATCTAGTCTGGACAGATACGCAGTATTTT
TRBV5-1,NA,TRBD1,TRBJ2-5,CASSLGSLIQGSNQETQYF,TGCGCCAGCAGCTTAGGATCCCTCATACAGGGGTCGAACCAAGAGACCCAGTACTTC
TRBV18,few,TRBD1,TRBJ2-7,CASSPDRGRSYEQYF,TGTGCCAGCTCACCCGACAGGGGGCGTTCATACGAGCAGTACTTC
TRBV9,NA,NA,TRBJ1-5,CASSVGQTDQPQHF,TGTGCCAGCAGCGTCGGACAGACTGACCAGCCCCAGCATTTT
TRBV18,once,TRBD2,TRBJ2-5,CASSRPGLAGWETQYF,TGTGCCAGCTCACGGCCGGGACTAGCGGGCTGGGAGACCCAGTACTTC
TRBV19,NA,NA,TRBJ1-5,CASTASYREPQHF,TGTGCCAGTACCGCGTCCTACAGGGAGCCCCAGCATTTT
TRBV5-6,NA,NA,TRBJ2-1,CASSLFGLRTNNEQFF,TGTGCCAGCAGCTTGTTTGGGTTGCGGACTAACAATGAGCAGTTCTTC
TRBV30,NA,NA,TRBJ1-5,CAWSVRNQPQHF,TGTGCCTGGAGTGTCCGGAATCAGCCCCAGCATTTT
TRBV30,NA,NA,TRBJ1-5,CAWSGAGRQPQHF,TGTGCCTGGAGTGGGGCTGGGAGACAGCCCCAGCATTTT
TRBV30,NA,NA,TRBJ2-7,CAGGQGTYEQYF,TGTGCCGGCGGGCAGGGGACCTACGAGCAGTACTTC
TRBV11-2,NA,TRBD1,TRBJ2-5,CASSPRQGGGETQYF,TGTGCCAGCAGCCCCCGACAGGGGGGAGGAGAGACCCAGTACTTC
TRBV2,NA,NA,TRBJ2-5,CASSDGGLIETQYF,TGTGCCAGCAGTGATGGAGGGCTGATAGAGACCCAGTACTTC
TRBV7-3,NA,NA,TRBJ1-5,CASSLLQGQPQHF,TGTGCCAGCAGCTTATTACAGGGTCAGCCCCAGCATTTT
TRBV7-2,NA,NA,TRBJ1-5,CASSLSRGGGSQHF,TGTGCCAGCAGCTTAAGCCGGGGGGGAGGGTCCCAGCATTTT
TRBV7-2,NA,NA,TRBJ2-2,CASSPPLNTGELFF,TGTGCCAGCAGCCCTCCACTGAACACCGGGGAGCTGTTTTTT
TRBV5-1,NA,NA,TRBJ1-5,CASSLVPSSRGNQPQHF,TGCGCCAGCAGCTTGGTTCCCTCATCCAGAGGGAATCAGCCCCAGCATTTT
TRBV4-3,NA,NA,TRBJ1-5,CASSPTGHPNQPQHF,TGCGCCAGCAGCCCCACGGGACATCCCAATCAGCCCCAGCATTTT
TRBV15,NA,NA,TRBJ1-1,CATSRGTGSEAFF,TGTGCCACCAGCAGAGGTACGGGTTCTGAAGCTTTCTTT
TRBV11-3,NA,NA,TRBJ2-7,CASSPEHGAGGQYF,TGTGCCAGCAGCCCAGAGCACGGGGCCGGGGGACAGTACTTC
TRBV7-6,NA,TRBD1,TRBJ1-1,CASSFGQANTEAFF,TGTGCCAGCAGCTTTGGACAGGCGAACACTGAAGCTTTCTTT
TRBV12-5,once,NA,TRBJ2-1,CASGVAEGRNEQFF,TGTGCTAGTGGTGTAGCGGAGGGTCGCAATGAGCAGTTCTTC
TRBV7-2,NA,NA,TRBJ2-1,CASSRAPTKYNEQFF,TGTGCCAGCAGCCGAGCCCCCACTAAATACAATGAGCAGTTCTTC
TRBV6-5,NA,TRBD1,TRBJ2-7,CASSRPGQRTYEQYF,TGTGCCAGCAGCCGCCCGGGACAGAGAACCTACGAGCAGTACTTC
TRBV29-1,NA,NA,TRBJ2-1,CSVEAGRRYGDEQFF,TGCAGCGTTGAGGCCGGACGTAGATACGGGGATGAGCAGTTCTTC
TRBV5-1,NA,TRBD1,TRBJ2-7,CASRWGQGDREQYF,TGCGCCAGCAGGTGGGGACAGGGGGATCGCGAGCAGTACTTC
TRBV29-1,NA,NA,TRBJ1-2,CSVFGRAGARSSGYTF,TGCAGCGTTTTTGGGAGGGCAGGAGCCCGATCTAGTGGCTACACCTTC
TRBV10-3,NA,TRBD1,TRBJ2-5,CAARGQGAGETQYF,TGTGCCGCCCGTGGCCAGGGGGCCGGAGAGACCCAGTACTTC
TRBV7-3,NA,NA,TRBJ1-1,CASSLSGGHTEAFF,TGTGCCAGCAGCTTAAGCGGGGGGCATACTGAAGCTTTCTTT
TRBV19,NA,TRBD2,TRBJ2-2,CASSTPGLAAGELFF,TGTGCCAGTAGTACGCCGGGACTAGCGGCCGGGGAGCTGTTTTTT
TRBV2,NA,TRBD1,TRBJ2-5,CASSDRQGAWETQYF,TGTGCCAGCAGTGACAGGCAGGGGGCATGGGAGACCCAGTACTTC